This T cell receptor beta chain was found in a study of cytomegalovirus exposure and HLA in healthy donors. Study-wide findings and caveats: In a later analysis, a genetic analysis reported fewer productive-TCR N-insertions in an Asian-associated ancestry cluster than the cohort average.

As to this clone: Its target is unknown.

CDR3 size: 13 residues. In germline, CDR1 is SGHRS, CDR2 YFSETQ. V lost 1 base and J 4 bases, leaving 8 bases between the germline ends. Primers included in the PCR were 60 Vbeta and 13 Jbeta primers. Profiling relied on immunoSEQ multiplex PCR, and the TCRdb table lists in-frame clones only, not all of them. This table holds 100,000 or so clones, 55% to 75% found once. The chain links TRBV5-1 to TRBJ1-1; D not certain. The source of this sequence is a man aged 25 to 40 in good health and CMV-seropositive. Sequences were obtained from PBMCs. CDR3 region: CASSLRSGTEAFF. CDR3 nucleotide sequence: TGCGCCAGCAGCTTGAGATCGGGCACTGAAGCTTTCTTT.